This T cell receptor beta chain was retrieved from a study of Ad26.COV2.S vaccination and SARS-CoV-2 variants. Study-level findings and limits: Participants given vaccine showed non-spike TCR breadth similar to that of placebo recipients. Vaccine recipients had higher spike-specific TCR breadth than placebo recipients.

TCRdb's table, derived via immunoSEQ multiplex PCR, lists solely in-frame clones and lacks some. The repertoire holds about 250,000 clones, around 85% seen once, with less than 3.5% in the top ten. Worth noting for this clone: What it recognizes is unknown.

Treatment denoted: 19 received Ad26.COV2.S at low or high dose, single or two shots; several received placebo; per-sample allocation not given. Vaccine and placebo recipients were sampled on day 63 after the first injection. The starting material was peripheral blood, obtained in a trial of Ad26.COV2.S vaccine versus placebo. The source is a person aged 18 to 65 who received the Ad26.COV2.S COVID-19 vaccine or a placebo.

The CDR3 DNA is TGTGCCAGCAGCTTGGGATGGGTTTCATCTGGAAACACCATATATTTT. Protein sequence: CASSLGWVSSGNTIYF. The V gene is TRBV5-6, the J gene TRBJ1-3; D is uncertain. There are 16 residues in the CDR3. Germline values: CDR1 SGHDT, CDR2 YYEEEE. Between the trimmed V and J ends, which lost 0 bases and 1 base, there was a span of 11 bases.